The 9 T cell receptor beta chains given below trace back to one sample, sequenced in a study of Ad26.COV2.S vaccination and SARS-CoV-2 variants. Using immunoSEQ multiplex PCR, the repertoire was profiled, and TCRdb retains in-frame clones only, with some absent. In the table there are around 300,000 clones, 85% to 90% of which are singletons. Treatment defined: roughly 18 received Ad26.COV2.S at low or high dose, single or two shots; roughly 5 received placebo; per-sample allocation not given. Samples were taken on day 63 after the first vaccine or placebo injection. Sequenced material: peripheral blood, taken in a trial of Ad26.COV2.S vaccine versus placebo. All receptors derive from a person aged 18-60 years who received the Ad26.COV2.S COVID-19 vaccine or a placebo.

This clone was found once. V is TRBV27 and J is TRBJ1-6; 7 bases map to TRBD1. Germline values: CDR1 MNHEY, CDR2 SMNVEV (reference sequence). V lost 5 bases and J lost 10; bases outside the gene matches: 5. The CDR3 is 13 residues long. DNA of the CDR3: TGTGCCAGCAGTATACAGGGGAAATCACCCCTCCACTTT. This gives the protein CASSIQGKSPLHF.

The chain couples TRBV11-2 to TRBJ1-1; no definite D call. Germline assignment: CDR1 SGHAT and CDR2 FQNNGV. This CDR3 has 12 amino acids. V lost 5 bases to trimming and J lost 7 bases, with 11 bases between them. In DNA form, the CDR3 reads TGTGCCAGCAGCACCTCGAGAGGTGAAGCTTTCTTT. Translating gives CASSTSRGEAFF.

The V gene is TRBV28, the J gene TRBJ2-6, with D possibly being TRBD1 (5 bases). The germline V gene has CDR1 MDHEN and CDR2 SYDVKM. The germline V and J ends were trimmed by 1 base and 0 bases, with 10 bases remaining between them. The CDR3 spans 17 residues. CDR3 nucleotide sequence: TGTGCCAGCAGTTTATCAGGGCCGTTCTCTGGGGCCAACGTCCTGACTTTC. Translated: CASSLSGPFSGANVLTF.

Only one count was recorded for this clone. The chain couples TRBV30 to TRBJ1-6, with TRBD1 matching 7 bases. Germline CDR1 and CDR2: GTSNPN and SVGIG (reference sequence). The V gene end was trimmed by 5 bases and the J gene end by 6 bases; junction bases not matched to a gene: 1. The CDR3 is made up of 12 amino acids. CDR3: CAWGDSNSPLHF. CDR3 nucleotides: TGTGCCTGGGGGGACAGTAATTCACCCCTCCACTTT.

The table lists this clone with a few counts. The V and J genes are TRBV19 and TRBJ1-5; D unclear. The CDR3 is 15 amino acids. Trimming pared 6 bases from V and 0 bases from J, leaving 12 bases between. Germline loops: CDR1 LNHDA, CDR2 SQIVND (reference sequence). CDR3 DNA: TGTGCCAGTAGACCCCCGGGGTATAGCAATCAGCCCCAGCATTTT. This codes for CASRPPGYSNQPQHF.

The chain is built from TRBV5-8 and TRBJ2-3; D remains ambiguous. The CDR3 length is 15 residues. CDR1 and CDR2 from the germline V gene are SGHTS and YDEGEE. V lost 0 bases, J lost 6 bases, and 14 bases lay in between. The CDR3 DNA reads as TGTGCCAGCAGCTTGGAGGGTCGTGAGAGGGATACGCAGTATTTT. It encodes CASSLEGRERDTQYF.

The V call is TRBV6-6, the J call TRBJ2-5, with 11 positions matching TRBD2. Germline V gives CDR1 MNHNY, CDR2 SVGAGI (reference sequence). This CDR3 is 14 amino acids long. J gave up 3 bases and V 5 bases, and 2 bases lay outside the gene matches. CDR3 residues: CASSETSGEETQYF. CDR3 DNA sequence: TGTGCCAGCAGTGAGACTAGCGGGGAAGAGACCCAGTACTTC.

The gene calls are TRBV19 and TRBJ2-6; D possibly corresponds to TRBD1 (5 bases). V lost 5 bases, J lost 1 base, and 9 bases lay in between. Germline V gene sequence: CDR1 LNHDA, CDR2 SQIVND (reference sequence). There are 15 residues in the CDR3. Here the CDR3 DNA reads TGTGCCAGTAGTGCGCAGGGTTCTGGGGCCAACGTCCTGACTTTC. As protein: CASSAQGSGANVLTF.

V and J are TRBV4-2 and TRBJ2-7; no firm D call. In germline, CDR1 is LGHNA, CDR2 YNFKEQ. This CDR3 is 16 amino acids long. V was cut by 1 base and J by 4 bases, with 17 bases left in between. This CDR3 is CASSQVAEKLGYEQYF. As DNA, the CDR3 is TGTGCCAGCAGCCAAGTCGCGGAAAAGCTTGGTTACGAGCAGTACTTC.